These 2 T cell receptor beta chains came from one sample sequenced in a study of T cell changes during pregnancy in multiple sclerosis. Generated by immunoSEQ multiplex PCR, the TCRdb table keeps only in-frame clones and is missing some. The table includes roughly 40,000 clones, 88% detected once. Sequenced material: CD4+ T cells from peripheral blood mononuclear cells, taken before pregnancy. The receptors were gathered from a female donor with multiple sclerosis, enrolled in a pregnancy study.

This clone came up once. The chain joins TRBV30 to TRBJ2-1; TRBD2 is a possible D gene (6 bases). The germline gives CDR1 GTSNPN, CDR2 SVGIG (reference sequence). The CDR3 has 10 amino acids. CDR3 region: CVLGGGEQFF. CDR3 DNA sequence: TGTGTTTTGGGGGGAGGTGAGCAGTTCTTC.

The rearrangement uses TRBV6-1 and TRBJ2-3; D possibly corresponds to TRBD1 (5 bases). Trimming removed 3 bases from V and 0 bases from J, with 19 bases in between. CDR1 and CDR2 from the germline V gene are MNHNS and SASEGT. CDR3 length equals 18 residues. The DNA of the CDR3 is TGTGCCAGCAGTGACCTTGGACACCAGTCGACAAGCACAGATACGCAGTATTTT. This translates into CASSDLGHQSTSTDTQYF.